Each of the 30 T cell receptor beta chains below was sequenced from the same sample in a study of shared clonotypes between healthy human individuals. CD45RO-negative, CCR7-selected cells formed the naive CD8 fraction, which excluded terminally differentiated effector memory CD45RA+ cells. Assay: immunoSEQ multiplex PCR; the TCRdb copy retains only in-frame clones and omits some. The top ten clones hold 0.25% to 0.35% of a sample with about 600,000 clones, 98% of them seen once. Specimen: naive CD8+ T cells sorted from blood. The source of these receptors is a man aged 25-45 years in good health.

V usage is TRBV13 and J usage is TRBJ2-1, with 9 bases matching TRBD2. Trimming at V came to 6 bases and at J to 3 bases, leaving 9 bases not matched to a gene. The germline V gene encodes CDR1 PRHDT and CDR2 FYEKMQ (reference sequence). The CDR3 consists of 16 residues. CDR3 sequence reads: CASSSPERGDYNEQFF. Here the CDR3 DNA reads TGTGCCAGCAGTTCTCCGGAGCGGGGGGACTACAATGAGCAGTTCTTC.

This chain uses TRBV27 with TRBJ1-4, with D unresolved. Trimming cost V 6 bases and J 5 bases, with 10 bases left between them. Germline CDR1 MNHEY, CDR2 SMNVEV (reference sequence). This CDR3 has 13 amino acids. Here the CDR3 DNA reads TGTGCCAGCAGCGGGTCCCTGAATGAAAAACTGTTTTTT. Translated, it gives CASSGSLNEKLFF.

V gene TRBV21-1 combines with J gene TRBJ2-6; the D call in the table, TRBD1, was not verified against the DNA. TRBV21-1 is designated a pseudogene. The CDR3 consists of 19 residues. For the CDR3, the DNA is TGTGCCAGCGCTAAGGGACAGCCATACCCGAACTCTGGGGCCAACGTCCTGACTTTC. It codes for CASAKGQPYPNSGANVLTF.

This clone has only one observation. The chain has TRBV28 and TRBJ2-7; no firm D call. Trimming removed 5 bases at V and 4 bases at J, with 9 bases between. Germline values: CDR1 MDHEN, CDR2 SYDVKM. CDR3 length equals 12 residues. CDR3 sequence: CASSTGRYEQYF. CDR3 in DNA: TGTGCCAGCAGTACTGGTAGGTACGAGCAGTACTTC.

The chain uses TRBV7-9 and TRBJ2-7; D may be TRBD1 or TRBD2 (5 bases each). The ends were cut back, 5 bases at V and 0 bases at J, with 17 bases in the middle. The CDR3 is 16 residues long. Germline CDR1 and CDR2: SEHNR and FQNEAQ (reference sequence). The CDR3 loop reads CASSGTNSDFSYEQYF. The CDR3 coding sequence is TGTGCCAGCAGCGGGACCAATTCGGACTTCTCCTACGAGCAGTACTTC.

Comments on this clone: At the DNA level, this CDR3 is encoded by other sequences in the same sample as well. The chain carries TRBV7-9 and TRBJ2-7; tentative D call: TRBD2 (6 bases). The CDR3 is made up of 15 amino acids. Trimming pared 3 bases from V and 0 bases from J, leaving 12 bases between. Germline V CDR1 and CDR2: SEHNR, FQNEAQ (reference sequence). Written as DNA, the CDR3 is TGTGCCAGCAGCTTGGGCGGGGCTATCTCCTACGAGCAGTACTTC. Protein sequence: CASSLGGAISYEQYF.

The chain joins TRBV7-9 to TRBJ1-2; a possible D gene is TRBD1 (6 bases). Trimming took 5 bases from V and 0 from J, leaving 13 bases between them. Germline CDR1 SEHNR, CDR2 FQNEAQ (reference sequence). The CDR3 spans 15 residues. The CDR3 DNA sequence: TGTGCCAGCAGCGTACCGGGACAAGCTAACTATGGCTACACCTTC. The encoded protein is CASSVPGQANYGYTF.

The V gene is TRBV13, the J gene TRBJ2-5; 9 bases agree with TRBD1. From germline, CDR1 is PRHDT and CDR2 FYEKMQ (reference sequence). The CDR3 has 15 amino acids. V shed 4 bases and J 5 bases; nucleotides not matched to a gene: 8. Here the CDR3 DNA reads TGTGCCAGCAGCTCAAGGGGGGACAGGGTGGAGACCCAGTACTTC. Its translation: CASSSRGDRVETQYF.

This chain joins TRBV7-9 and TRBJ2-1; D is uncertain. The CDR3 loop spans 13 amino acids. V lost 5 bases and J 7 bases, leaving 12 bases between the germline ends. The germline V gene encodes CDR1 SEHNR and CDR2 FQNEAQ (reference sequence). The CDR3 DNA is TGTGCCAGCAGCCTACCAAGAAGGAATGAGCAGTTCTTC. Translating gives CASSLPRRNEQFF.

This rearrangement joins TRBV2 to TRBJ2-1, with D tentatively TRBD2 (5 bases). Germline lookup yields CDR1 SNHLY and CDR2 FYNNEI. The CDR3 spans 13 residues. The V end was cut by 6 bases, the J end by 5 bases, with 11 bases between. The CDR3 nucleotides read TGTGCCAGCAGGGGAGTCCCAGACAATGAGCAGTTCTTC. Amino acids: CASRGVPDNEQFF.

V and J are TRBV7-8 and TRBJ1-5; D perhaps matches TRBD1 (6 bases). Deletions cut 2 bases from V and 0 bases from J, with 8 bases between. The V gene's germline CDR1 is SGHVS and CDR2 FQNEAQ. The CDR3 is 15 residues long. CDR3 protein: CASSLNRDSNQPQHF. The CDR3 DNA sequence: TGTGCCAGCAGCTTAAACAGGGATAGCAATCAGCCCCAGCATTTT.

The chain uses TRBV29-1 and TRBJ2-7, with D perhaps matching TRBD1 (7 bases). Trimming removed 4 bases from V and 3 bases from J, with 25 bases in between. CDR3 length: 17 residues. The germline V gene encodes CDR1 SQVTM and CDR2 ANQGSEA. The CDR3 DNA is TGCAGCGTTGGCGGTAGCTCCCAGGGGGGCTTAGTCTACGAGCAGTACTTC. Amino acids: CSVGGSSQGGLVYEQYF.

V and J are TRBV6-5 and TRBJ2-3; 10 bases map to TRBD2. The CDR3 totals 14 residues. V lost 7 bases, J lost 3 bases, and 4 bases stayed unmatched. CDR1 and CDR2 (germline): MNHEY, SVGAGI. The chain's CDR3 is CASNIAGGTDTQYF. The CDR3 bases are TGTGCCAGCAACATAGCGGGAGGTACAGATACGCAGTATTTT.

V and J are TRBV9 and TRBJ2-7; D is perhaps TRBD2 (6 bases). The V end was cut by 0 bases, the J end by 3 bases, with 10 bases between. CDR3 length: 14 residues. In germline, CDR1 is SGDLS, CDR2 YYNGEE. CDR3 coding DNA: TGTGCCAGCAGCGTAGACGGGACTGGCTACGAGCAGTACTTC. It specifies CASSVDGTGYEQYF.

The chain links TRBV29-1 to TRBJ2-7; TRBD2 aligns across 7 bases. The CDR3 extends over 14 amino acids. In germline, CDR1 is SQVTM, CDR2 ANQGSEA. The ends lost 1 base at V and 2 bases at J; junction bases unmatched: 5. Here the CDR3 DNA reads TGCAGCGTTGAAGTGGCGGGAGCAACCTACGAGCAGTACTTC. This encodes CSVEVAGATYEQYF.

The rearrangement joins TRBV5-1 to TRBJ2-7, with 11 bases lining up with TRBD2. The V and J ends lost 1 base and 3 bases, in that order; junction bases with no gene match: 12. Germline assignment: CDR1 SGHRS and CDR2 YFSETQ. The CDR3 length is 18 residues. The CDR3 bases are TGCGCCAGCAGCTTGTTCCTAGCGGGAGGACGCTCCGACTACGAGCAGTACTTC. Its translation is CASSLFLAGGRSDYEQYF. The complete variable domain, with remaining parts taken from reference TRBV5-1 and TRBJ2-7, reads KAGVTQTPRYLIKTRGQQVTLSCSPISGHRSVSWYQQTPGQGLQFLFEYFSETQRNKGNFPGRFSGRQFSNSRSEMNVSTLELGDSALYLCASSLFLAGGRSDYEQYFGPGTRLTVT.

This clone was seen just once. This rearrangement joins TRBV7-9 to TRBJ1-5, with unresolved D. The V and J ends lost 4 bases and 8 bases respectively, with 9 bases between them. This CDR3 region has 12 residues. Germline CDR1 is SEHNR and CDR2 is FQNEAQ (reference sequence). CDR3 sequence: CASSSQYEPQHF. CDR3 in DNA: TGTGCCAGCAGCTCCCAGTATGAGCCCCAGCATTTT.

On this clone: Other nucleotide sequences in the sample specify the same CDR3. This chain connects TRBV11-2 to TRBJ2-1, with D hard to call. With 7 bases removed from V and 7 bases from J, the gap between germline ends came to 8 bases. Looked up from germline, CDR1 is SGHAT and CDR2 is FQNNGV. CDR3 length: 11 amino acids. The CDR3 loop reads CASTLGNEQFF. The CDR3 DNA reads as TGTGCCAGCACTTTAGGGAATGAGCAGTTCTTC.

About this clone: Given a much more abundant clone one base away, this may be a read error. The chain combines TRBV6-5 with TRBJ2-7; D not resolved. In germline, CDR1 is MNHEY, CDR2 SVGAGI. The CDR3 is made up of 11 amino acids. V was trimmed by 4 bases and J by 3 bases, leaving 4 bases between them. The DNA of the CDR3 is TGTGCCAGCAGTTCCTACTACGAGCAGTACTTC. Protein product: CASSSYYEQYF.

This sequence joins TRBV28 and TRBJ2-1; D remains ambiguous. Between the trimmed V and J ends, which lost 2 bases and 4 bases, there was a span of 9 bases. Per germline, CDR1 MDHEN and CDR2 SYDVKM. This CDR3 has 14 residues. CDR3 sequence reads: CASSLISAYNEQFF. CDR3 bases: TGTGCCAGCAGTTTAATCTCAGCTTACAATGAGCAGTTCTTC.

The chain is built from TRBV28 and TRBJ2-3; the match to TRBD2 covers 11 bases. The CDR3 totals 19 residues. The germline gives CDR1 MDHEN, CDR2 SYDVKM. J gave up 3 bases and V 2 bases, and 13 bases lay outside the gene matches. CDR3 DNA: TGTGCCAGCAGTTTAGAAGGATTAGCGGGAGGGCCTGGTACAGATACGCAGTATTTT. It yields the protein CASSLEGLAGGPGTDTQYF. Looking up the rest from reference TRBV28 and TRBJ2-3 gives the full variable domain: DVKVTQSSRYLVKRTGEKVFLECVQDMDHENMFWYRQDPGLGLRLIYFSYDVKMKEKGDIPEGYSVSREKKERFSLILESASTNQTSMYLCASSLEGLAGGPGTDTQYFGPGTRLTVL.

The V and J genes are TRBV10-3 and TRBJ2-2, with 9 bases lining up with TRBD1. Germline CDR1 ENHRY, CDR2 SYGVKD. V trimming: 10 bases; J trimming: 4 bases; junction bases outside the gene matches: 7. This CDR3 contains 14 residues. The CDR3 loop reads CATNTGGFTGELFF. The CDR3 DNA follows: TGTGCCACCAACACAGGGGGCTTCACCGGGGAGCTGTTTTTT.

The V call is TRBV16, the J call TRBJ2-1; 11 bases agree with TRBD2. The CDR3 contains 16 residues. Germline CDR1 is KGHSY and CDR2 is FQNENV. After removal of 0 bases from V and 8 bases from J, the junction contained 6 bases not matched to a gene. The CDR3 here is CASSQSSTSGSYEQFF. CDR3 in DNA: TGTGCCAGCAGCCAATCGAGCACTAGCGGGAGTTATGAGCAGTTCTTC. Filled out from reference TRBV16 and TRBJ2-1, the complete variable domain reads GEEVAQTPKHLVRGEGQKAKLYCAPIKGHSYVFWYQQVLKNEFKFLISFQNENVFDETGMPKERFSAKCLPNSPCSLEIQATKLEDSAVYFCASSQSSTSGSYEQFFGPGTRLTVL.

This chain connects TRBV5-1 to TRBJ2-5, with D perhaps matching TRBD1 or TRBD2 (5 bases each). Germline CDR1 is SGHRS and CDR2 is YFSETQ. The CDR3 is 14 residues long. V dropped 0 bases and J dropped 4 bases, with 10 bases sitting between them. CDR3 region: CASSLESGRETQYF. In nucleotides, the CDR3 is TGCGCCAGCAGCTTGGAATCAGGGAGAGAGACCCAGTACTTC.

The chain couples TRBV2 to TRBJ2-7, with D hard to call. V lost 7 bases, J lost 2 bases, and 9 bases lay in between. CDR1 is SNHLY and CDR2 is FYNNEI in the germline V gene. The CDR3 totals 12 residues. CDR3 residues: CASMTSAYEQYF. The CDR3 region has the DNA TGTGCCAGCATGACGTCGGCCTACGAGCAGTACTTC.

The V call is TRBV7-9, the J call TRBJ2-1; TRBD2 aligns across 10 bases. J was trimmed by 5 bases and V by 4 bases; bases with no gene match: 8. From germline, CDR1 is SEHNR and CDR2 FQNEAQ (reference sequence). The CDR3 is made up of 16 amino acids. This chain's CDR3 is CASSSKLAGRNNEQFF. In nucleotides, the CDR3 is TGTGCCAGCAGCTCAAAACTAGCGGGAAGGAACAATGAGCAGTTCTTC.

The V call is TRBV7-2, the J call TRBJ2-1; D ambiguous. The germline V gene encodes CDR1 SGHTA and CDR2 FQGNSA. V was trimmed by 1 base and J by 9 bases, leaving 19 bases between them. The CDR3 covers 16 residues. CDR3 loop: CASSLVARVLVPEQFF. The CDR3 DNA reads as TGTGCCAGCAGCTTAGTGGCTAGGGTCCTAGTTCCTGAGCAGTTCTTC.

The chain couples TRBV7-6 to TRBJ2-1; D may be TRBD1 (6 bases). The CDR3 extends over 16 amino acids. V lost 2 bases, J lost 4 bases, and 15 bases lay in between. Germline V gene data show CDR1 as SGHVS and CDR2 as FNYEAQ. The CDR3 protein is CASSLFEDSDYNEQFF. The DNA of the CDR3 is TGTGCCAGCAGCTTATTTGAGGACAGCGATTACAATGAGCAGTTCTTC.

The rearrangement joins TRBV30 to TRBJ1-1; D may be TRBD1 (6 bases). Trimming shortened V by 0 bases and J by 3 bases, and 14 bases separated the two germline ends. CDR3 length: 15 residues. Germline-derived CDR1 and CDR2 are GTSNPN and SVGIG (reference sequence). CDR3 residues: CAWSVQGFGYTEAFF. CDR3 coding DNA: TGTGCCTGGAGTGTACAGGGATTCGGGTACACTGAAGCTTTCTTT.

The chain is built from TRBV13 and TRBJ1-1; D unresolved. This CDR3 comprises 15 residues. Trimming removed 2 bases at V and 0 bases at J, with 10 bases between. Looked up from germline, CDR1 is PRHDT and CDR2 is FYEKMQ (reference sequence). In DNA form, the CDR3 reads TGTGCCAGCAGCTTACAGTCCATCATGAACACTGAAGCTTTCTTT. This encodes CASSLQSIMNTEAFF.